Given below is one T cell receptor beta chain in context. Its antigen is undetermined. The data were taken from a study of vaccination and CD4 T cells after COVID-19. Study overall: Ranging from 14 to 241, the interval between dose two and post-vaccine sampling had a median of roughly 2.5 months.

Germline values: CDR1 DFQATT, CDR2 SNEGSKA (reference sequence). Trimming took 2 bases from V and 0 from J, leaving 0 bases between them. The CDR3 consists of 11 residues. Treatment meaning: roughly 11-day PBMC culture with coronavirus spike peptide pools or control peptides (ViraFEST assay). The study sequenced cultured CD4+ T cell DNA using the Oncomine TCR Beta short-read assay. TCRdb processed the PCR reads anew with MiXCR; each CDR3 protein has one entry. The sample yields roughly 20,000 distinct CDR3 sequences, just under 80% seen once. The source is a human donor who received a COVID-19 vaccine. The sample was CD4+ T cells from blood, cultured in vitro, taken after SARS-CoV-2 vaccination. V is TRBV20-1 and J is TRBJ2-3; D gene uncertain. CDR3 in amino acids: CSARSTDTQYF. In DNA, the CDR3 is TGCAGTGCTAGAAGCACAGATACGCAGTATTTT.